What follows are 23 T cell receptor beta chains derived from one specimen sequenced in a study of blood T cell repertoires in COVID-19. TCRdb keeps only in-frame clones here, not all; method: immunoSEQ multiplex PCR. This table has about 300,000 clones, about nine tenths appearing once. The sample consisted of peripheral blood. The source of these receptors is a man aged 18 to 35 with active or convalescent COVID-19.

In DNA form, the CDR3 reads TGTGCCAGCAGCTTGGCAGGGGGCGGGACCCCCACCGGGGAGCTGTTTTTT. Its protein product is CASSLAGGGTPTGELFF. This chain uses TRBV5-4 with TRBJ2-2, with 8 bases identical to TRBD1. V shed 0 bases, J shed 4 bases, and the junction held 8 bases outside the gene matches. In germline, CDR1 is SGHNT, CDR2 YYREEE (reference sequence). CDR3 length: 17 residues.

This clone was counted between two and nine times. This chain links TRBV7-9 with TRBJ1-2, with a tentative D call TRBD1 (6 bases). Germline CDR1 and CDR2: SEHNR and FQNEAQ (reference sequence). The CDR3 spans 15 residues. V was clipped by 5 bases and J by 2 bases, with 15 bases between them. In DNA form, the CDR3 reads TGTGCCAGCAGCCCCCGAGGACAGAACAACTATGGCTACACCTTC. As protein: CASSPRGQNNYGYTF.

The rearrangement links TRBV5-6 to TRBJ2-1; 7 nucleotides line up with TRBD2. This CDR3 comprises 15 residues. V shed 4 bases and J 4 bases; nucleotides not matched to a gene: 8. Germline CDR1 reads SGHDT; CDR2 reads YYEEEE. CDR3 nucleotides: TGTGCCAGCAGCCTGGGACTAACCAGATACAATGAGCAGTTCTTC. It specifies CASSLGLTRYNEQFF. Looking up the rest from reference TRBV5-6 and TRBJ2-1 gives the full variable domain: DAGVTQSPTHLIKTRGQQVTLRCSPKSGHDTVSWYQQALGQGPQFIFQYYEEEERQRGNFPDRFSGHQFPNYSSELNVNALLLGDSALYLCASSLGLTRYNEQFFGPGTRLTVL.

The genes are TRBV9 and TRBJ2-1; no clear D. This CDR3 region has 14 residues. Germline CDR1 SGDLS, CDR2 YYNGEE. Trimming removed 0 bases at V and 8 bases at J, with 12 bases between. Written as DNA, the CDR3 is TGTGCCAGCAGCGTAGGTGGCTCTTTCGATGAGCAGTTCTTC. Protein: CASSVGGSFDEQFF.

The chain joins TRBV3-1 (or the pseudogene TRBV3-2) to TRBJ2-7; 7 bases map to TRBD1. The V gene end was trimmed by 4 bases and the J gene end by 2 bases; junction bases not matched to a gene: 8. The CDR3 covers 15 residues. Germline V gene data show CDR1 as LGHDT and CDR2 as YNNKEL (reference sequence). The CDR3 loop reads CASSPEGASPYEQYF. The CDR3 coding sequence is TGTGCCAGCAGCCCAGAGGGGGCCAGCCCCTACGAGCAGTACTTC.

The count of this clone is one. The V gene is TRBV4-1, the J gene TRBJ2-4; TRBD2 is a possible D gene (6 bases). The CDR3 contains 17 residues. The V and J ends lost 2 bases and 4 bases respectively, with 18 bases between them. Germline CDR1 reads MGHRA; CDR2 reads YSYEKL. The CDR3: CASSQPLAGLVKNIQYF. CDR3 nucleotides: TGCGCCAGCAGCCAACCCCTCGCGGGACTCGTAAAAAACATTCAGTACTTC.

The gene calls are TRBV6-5 and TRBJ1-2; 10 bases are shared with TRBD1. J lost 2 bases, V lost 6 bases, and 6 bases had no gene match. The CDR3 contains 15 residues. Germline V lookup: CDR1 MNHEY, CDR2 SVGAGI. This CDR3 is CASRADRGSNYGYTF. The CDR3 nucleotides are TGTGCCAGCAGGGCGGACAGGGGGTCGAACTATGGCTACACCTTC.

The V gene is TRBV5-1, the J gene TRBJ2-1, with 9 bases identical to TRBD2. V lost 1 base to trimming and J lost 5 bases; unmatched junction nucleotides: 10. Germline values: CDR1 SGHRS, CDR2 YFSETQ. This CDR3 comprises 17 residues. The CDR3 spells CASSLQWRGGLNNEQFF. The CDR3, as DNA: TGCGCCAGCAGCTTGCAGTGGCGGGGGGGCCTAAACAATGAGCAGTTCTTC.

The count of this clone is one. V usage is TRBV6-1 and J usage is TRBJ1-6, with D tentatively TRBD1 (6 bases). Trimming took 6 bases from V and 7 from J, leaving 13 bases between them. Germline V gene sequence: CDR1 MNHNS, CDR2 SASEGT. This CDR3 has 14 residues. This chain's CDR3 is CASRLTGLNSPLHF. CDR3 DNA: TGTGCCAGCAGACTGACAGGCTTGAATTCACCCCTCCACTTT.

V gene TRBV6-2 or TRBV6-3 combines with J gene TRBJ2-1, with 11 bases aligning to TRBD2. The V gene end was trimmed by 2 bases and the J gene end by 4 bases; junction bases not matched to a gene: 16. CDR1 is MNHEY, CDR2 SVGEGT, per germline. The CDR3 covers 20 residues. For the CDR3, the DNA is TGTGCCAGCAGTTACCAACTTAGCGGGGGGGCCTCCCCGTCTTACAATGAGCAGTTCTTC. Translated, it gives CASSYQLSGGASPSYNEQFF.

The CDR3 nucleotides are TGTGCCAGTAGTATTTATACCGGGAAGCTCTACGAGCAGTACTTC. As protein: CASSIYTGKLYEQYF. V is TRBV19 and J is TRBJ2-7, with a tentative D call TRBD2 (5 bases). V lost 3 bases and J 3 bases, leaving 15 bases between the germline ends. Germline assignment: CDR1 LNHDA and CDR2 SQIVND (reference sequence). CDR3 size: 15 residues.

The chain joins TRBV5-1 to TRBJ2-7; 8 bases agree with TRBD2. This CDR3 has 14 residues. V lost 2 bases, J lost 1 base, and 2 bases stayed unmatched. The germline V gene has CDR1 SGHRS and CDR2 YFSETQ. The CDR3 DNA reads TGCGCCAGCAGCTTACTAGCGGAATCCTACGAGCAGTACTTC. Its protein product is CASSLLAESYEQYF.

The chain links TRBV7-9 to TRBJ2-5; TRBD2 might be the D (6 bases). The CDR3 runs to 14 residues. Germline-derived CDR1 and CDR2 are SEHNR and FQNEAQ (reference sequence). V was cut by 2 bases and J by 6 bases, with 13 bases left in between. CDR3 protein: CASSLIYGGQTQYF. The CDR3, as DNA: TGTGCCAGCAGCTTAATTTACGGAGGGCAGACCCAGTACTTC.

This clone appeared a single time. The chain links TRBV9 to TRBJ1-3; 11 bases match TRBD1. Germline CDR1 reads SGDLS; CDR2 reads YYNGEE. The trim removed 4 bases at V and 8 bases at J, leaving 11 bases unmatched. The CDR3 length is 16 residues. CDR3 amino acids: CASSLTWDRGEDTIYF. The CDR3 DNA reads TGTGCCAGCAGCCTTACCTGGGACAGGGGGGAGGACACCATATATTTT. Looking up the rest from reference TRBV9 and TRBJ1-3 gives the full variable domain: DSGVTQTPKHLITATGQRVTLRCSPRSGDLSVYWYQQSLDQGLQFLIQYYNGEERAKGNILERFSAQQFPDLHSELNLSSLELGDSALYFCASSLTWDRGEDTIYFGEGSWLTVV.

The V call is TRBV11-1, the J call TRBJ2-7; D is unresolved. With 1 base removed from V and 0 bases from J, the gap between germline ends came to 7 bases. The germline V gene encodes CDR1 SGHAT and CDR2 FQDESV (reference sequence). The CDR3 has 14 residues. CDR3 amino acids: CASSLGGGSYEQYF. The CDR3 bases are TGTGCCAGCAGCTTAGGAGGTGGCTCCTACGAGCAGTACTTC.

The J gene is TRBJ2-7, the V gene TRBV2, with 10 bases that match TRBD1. Germline V lookup: CDR1 SNHLY, CDR2 FYNNEI. The length of the CDR3 is 17 residues. V shed 6 bases and J 0 bases; nucleotides not matched to a gene: 11. The CDR3 sequence: CASRDRGRQGASYEQYF. DNA for the CDR3: TGTGCCAGCAGGGACAGGGGGAGGCAGGGGGCCTCCTACGAGCAGTACTTC.

The chain links TRBV27 to TRBJ2-7; weak D call: TRBD1 (6 bases). Germline V gives CDR1 MNHEY, CDR2 SMNVEV (reference sequence). The CDR3 runs 13 residues. Trimming stripped 8 bases from V and 5 bases from J, with 16 bases between. The CDR3 here is CASANQGNHEQYF. The CDR3 DNA reads TGTGCCAGCGCAAATCAGGGGAACCACGAGCAGTACTTC.

V gene TRBV6-5 combines with J gene TRBJ2-3, with 7 bases lining up with TRBD1. Trimming removed 2 bases from V and 5 bases from J; junction bases left unmatched: 7. Germline values: CDR1 MNHEY, CDR2 SVGAGI. CDR3 length equals 15 residues. The CDR3 here is CASSYGQGVIDTQYF. The DNA of the CDR3 is TGTGCCAGCAGTTACGGGCAGGGGGTGATAGATACGCAGTATTTT.

The table lists this clone with a few counts. The gene calls are TRBV7-8 and TRBJ1-5; D is unresolved. Between the trimmed V and J ends, which lost 4 bases and 0 bases, there was a span of 13 bases. CDR3 length: 16 amino acids. Germline CDR1 and CDR2: SGHVS and FQNEAQ. CDR3 region: CASSSGRLYSNQPQHF. The CDR3 DNA reads as TGTGCCAGCAGCTCAGGCCGGCTATATAGCAATCAGCCCCAGCATTTT.

This clone has ten or more counts. The chain is built from TRBV11-2 and TRBJ1-6, with 7 bases fitting TRBD1. The germline gives CDR1 SGHAT, CDR2 FQNNGV. The CDR3 has 14 amino acids. V was clipped by 5 bases and J by 9 bases; unmatched bases: 7. In DNA form, the CDR3 reads TGTGCCAGCAGCCCGACAGGGTTTGGTTCACCCCTCCACTTT. The encoded protein is CASSPTGFGSPLHF.

This chain links TRBV29-1 with TRBJ1-1; TRBD1 matches 8 bases. The CDR3 has 17 residues. Germline V lookup: CDR1 SQVTM, CDR2 ANQGSEA. The V segment lost 0 bases and the J segment 0 bases; nucleotides outside the gene matches: 9. The CDR3 DNA follows: TGCAGCGTTGAAGATCCGGCAGGGGGCTCCATGAACACTGAAGCTTTCTTT. Its protein is CSVEDPAGGSMNTEAFF.

The gene calls are TRBV11-2 and TRBJ1-2; D gene uncertain. With 4 bases removed from V and 3 bases from J, the gap between germline ends came to 6 bases. CDR3 length: 12 amino acids. Germline loops: CDR1 SGHAT, CDR2 FQNNGV. CDR3 sequence (DNA): TGTGCCAGCAGCTCTTCCGACTATGGCTACACCTTC. It encodes CASSSSDYGYTF.

The V and J genes are TRBV25-1 and TRBJ1-4, with a weak D call TRBD1 (6 bases). Trimming pared 3 bases from V and 8 bases from J, leaving 16 bases between. Germline lookup yields CDR1 MGHDK and CDR2 SYGVNS. This CDR3 region has 15 residues. CDR3 nucleotide sequence: TGTGCCAGCAGTGAGGTAACAGGGATCGGAGAAAAACTGTTTTTT. Protein: CASSEVTGIGEKLFF. Supplemented by reference TRBV25-1 and TRBJ1-4, the full variable domain reads EADIYQTPRYLVIGTGKKITLECSQTMGHDKMYWYQQDPGMELHLIHYSYGVNSTEKGDLSSESTVSRIRTEHFPLTLESARPSHTSQYLCASSEVTGIGEKLFFGSGTQLSVL.